A single sample gave rise to the 20 T cell receptor beta chains below, sequenced in a study of blood T cell repertoires in COVID-19. TCRdb keeps only in-frame clones here, not all; method: immunoSEQ multiplex PCR. The data show hundreds of thousands of clones, around nine tenths seen once. Material: peripheral blood. The receptor set was obtained from a middle-aged woman who had recovered from COVID-19.

The J gene is TRBJ1-2, the V gene TRBV27; no clear D gene. Trimming removed 4 bases at V and 6 bases at J, with 15 bases between. The length of the CDR3 is 14 residues. Germline CDR1 MNHEY, CDR2 SMNVEV (reference sequence). CDR3 region: CASSSNRVADGYTF. CDR3 in DNA: TGTGCCAGCAGTTCCAATCGGGTAGCGGATGGCTACACCTTC.

The V gene is TRBV6-5, the J gene TRBJ1-4, with 7 bases fitting TRBD1. CDR1 is MNHEY and CDR2 is SVGAGI in the germline V gene. Losses at the gene ends were 6 bases for V and 7 bases for J; bases not matched to a gene: 5. This CDR3 is 13 amino acids long. The CDR3 nucleotides read TGTGCCAGCAGCGTGGGACAGTTTGAAAAACTGTTTTTT. It translates to CASSVGQFEKLFF.

The J gene is TRBJ1-2, the V gene TRBV28, with 7 bases lining up with TRBD1. CDR1 is MDHEN and CDR2 is SYDVKM in the germline V gene. The trim removed 4 bases at V and 0 bases at J, leaving 14 bases unmatched. The CDR3 runs 18 residues. The CDR3 here is CASSSADRRAAPNYGYTF. The CDR3 nucleotides are TGTGCCAGCAGTTCCGCGGACAGGAGGGCGGCCCCTAACTATGGCTACACCTTC.

V and J are TRBV3-1 (or the pseudogene TRBV3-2) and TRBJ2-7; TRBD2 agrees at 13 bases. Per germline, CDR1 LGHDT and CDR2 YNNKEL (reference sequence). The CDR3 extends over 18 amino acids. The V gene end was trimmed by 4 bases and the J gene end by 2 bases; junction bases not matched to a gene: 11. CDR3 in DNA: TGTGCCAGCAGCCTTTGGACTAGCGGGAGCCGGACCGCCTACGAGCAGTACTTC. Its protein is CASSLWTSGSRTAYEQYF.

The gene calls are TRBV30 and TRBJ2-7, with a weak D call TRBD1 (5 bases). V was shortened by 4 bases and J by 1 base, with 14 bases between the two germline ends. The CDR3 contains 14 residues. Germline V CDR1 and CDR2: GTSNPN, SVGIG (reference sequence). CDR3 loop: CAWNPPGPSYEQYF. The CDR3 bases are TGTGCCTGGAACCCCCCAGGGCCGTCCTACGAGCAGTACTTC.

The V and J genes are TRBV10-3 and TRBJ2-7; 7 bases line up with TRBD2. Germline V gives CDR1 ENHRY, CDR2 SYGVKD. V was pared by 2 bases and J by 7 bases, with 8 bases of the junction left unmatched. This CDR3 region has 14 residues. The CDR3: CAISEPGRVGEQYF. The CDR3 nucleotides read TGTGCCATCAGTGAGCCAGGGAGGGTCGGAGAGCAGTACTTC.

The V call is TRBV11-2, the J call TRBJ2-1, with 10 bases matching TRBD2. The CDR3 has 17 residues. Germline values: CDR1 SGHAT, CDR2 FQNNGV. V lost 1 base, J lost 3 bases, and 6 bases stayed unmatched. Written as DNA, the CDR3 is TGTGCCAGCAGCTTAGGCCCTAGCGGGAGACGCTACAATGAGCAGTTCTTC. It translates to CASSLGPSGRRYNEQFF.

CDR3 DNA sequence: TGTGCCAGCAGTACCCCTGGGGGGGTCTCTCAAGATACGCAGTATTTT. Translation gives CASSTPGGVSQDTQYF. The chain has TRBV27 and TRBJ2-3, with 7 bases lining up with TRBD2. Germline CDR1 reads MNHEY; CDR2 reads SMNVEV (reference sequence). The CDR3 spans 16 residues. With 5 bases clipped from V and 5 bases from J, the junction kept 13 bases outside the gene matches.

The chain has TRBV5-4 and TRBJ1-2, with 9 bases matching TRBD1. The germline V gene encodes CDR1 SGHNT and CDR2 YYREEE (reference sequence). This CDR3 comprises 14 residues. V shed 4 bases, J shed 4 bases, and the junction held 5 bases outside the gene matches. The CDR3 coding sequence is TGTGCCAGCAGCACCGGGACAGGGTTCTATGGCTACACCTTC. Amino acids: CASSTGTGFYGYTF.

The chain couples TRBV27 to TRBJ2-3; 12 bases align to TRBD2. Germline assignment: CDR1 MNHEY and CDR2 SMNVEV (reference sequence). V gave up 4 bases and J gave up 6 bases; unmatched junction bases: 5. CDR3 size: 15 residues. The CDR3 DNA reads TGTGCCAGCAGTTCCCGACTAGCGGGAGTTGATACGCAGTATTTT. Translation gives CASSSRLAGVDTQYF.

The CDR3 protein is CASSQEARLAGGPTYNEQFF. The DNA for the CDR3 is TGCGCCAGCAGCCAAGAGGCGAGACTAGCGGGAGGCCCTACCTACAATGAGCAGTTCTTC. The V gene is TRBV4-3, the J gene TRBJ2-1, with 13 nucleotides matching TRBD2. The germline V gene has CDR1 LGHNA and CDR2 YSLEER. The CDR3 has 20 residues. The V and J ends lost 0 bases and 2 bases, in that order; junction bases with no gene match: 10.

This chain's CDR3 is CASSFGQLPYSGELFF. CDR3 nucleotide sequence: TGTGCCAGCAGCTTCGGACAGCTTCCGTACTCCGGGGAGCTGTTTTTT. The chain is built from TRBV7-2 and TRBJ2-2; TRBD1 is a possible D gene (6 bases). The CDR3 runs 16 residues. Trimming took 3 bases from V and 6 from J, leaving 17 bases between them. Germline V gene sequence: CDR1 SGHTA, CDR2 FQGNSA.

This chain uses TRBV4-3 with TRBJ2-1, with a possible D match to TRBD2 (6 bases). Trimming took off 4 bases at V and 8 bases at J, with 12 bases between the two ends. Germline V CDR1 and CDR2: LGHNA, YSLEER. The CDR3 runs 13 residues. CDR3 protein: CASSRTSFDEQFF. In DNA, the CDR3 is TGCGCCAGCAGCCGCACTAGCTTCGATGAGCAGTTCTTC.

The chain is built from TRBV15 and TRBJ2-3, with TRBD2 identical over 11 bases. J was trimmed by 4 bases and V by 1 base; bases with no gene match: 4. In germline, CDR1 is LNHNV, CDR2 YYDKDF (reference sequence). The CDR3 contains 16 residues. CDR3 DNA sequence: TGTGCCACCAGCAGAGCCGGGACTAGCGGCGCAGATACGCAGTATTTT. Protein: CATSRAGTSGADTQYF.

This clone has more than one count but fewer than ten. The chain is built from TRBV6-1 and TRBJ1-5; 7 bases are a match to TRBD1. Germline CDR1 is MNHNS and CDR2 is SASEGT. This CDR3 contains 16 residues. Unmatched junction bases numbered 9, after V lost 0 bases and J lost 7 bases. CDR3 nucleotides: TGTGCCAGCAGTGAAGCTAAGGGGGCAAAAAGCCAGCCCCAGCATTTT. It encodes CASSEAKGAKSQPQHF.

V usage is TRBV19 and J usage is TRBJ1-2, with unresolved D. The length of the CDR3 is 14 residues. The V gene's germline CDR1 is LNHDA and CDR2 SQIVND (reference sequence). Trimming removed 5 bases from V and 8 bases from J, with 18 bases in between. The CDR3, as DNA: TGTGCCAGTAGTGCGGACTCCACCCTAAGAGGCTACACCTTC. This codes for CASSADSTLRGYTF.

The chain employs TRBV3-1 (or the pseudogene TRBV3-2) and TRBJ1-1; 7 bases agree with TRBD1. CDR1 LGHDT and CDR2 YNNKEL come from the germline V gene (reference sequence). After removal of 7 bases from V and 3 bases from J, the junction contained 17 bases not matched to a gene. CDR3 length: 17 residues. DNA for the CDR3: TGTGCCAGCACCTCCAAGGCGAAGGGGGCGTTTCACACTGAAGCTTTCTTT. Translated, it gives CASTSKAKGAFHTEAFF.

This chain uses TRBV11-2 with TRBJ1-4; D might be TRBD1 (6 bases). This CDR3 has 14 amino acids. V was trimmed by 5 bases and J by 5 bases, leaving 12 bases between them. CDR1 is SGHAT, CDR2 FQNNGV, per germline. The CDR3 region has the DNA TGTGCCAGCAGCCAGGGGTTCAAAAATGAAAAACTGTTTTTT. Translated: CASSQGFKNEKLFF.

As to this clone: The junction shows a germline mismatch at one end, possibly a read error. This chain uses TRBV20-1 with TRBJ1-2, with a tentative D call TRBD1 (5 bases). The germline V gene encodes CDR1 DFQATT and CDR2 SNEGSKA (reference sequence). The CDR3 totals 10 residues. This CDR3 reads CSASGRDKAF. As DNA, the CDR3 is TGCAGTGCTAGTGGCAGGGATAAAGCCTTC.

The chain uses TRBV5-8 and TRBJ1-5; D possibly corresponds to TRBD1 (5 bases). This CDR3 region has 16 residues. Germline CDR1 reads SGHTS; CDR2 reads YDEGEE. Trimming removed 4 bases at V and 2 bases at J, with 16 bases between. DNA of the CDR3: TGTGCCAGCAGCCCTGGGGCCTTAGGGGGCAATCAGCCCCAGCATTTT. Residues: CASSPGALGGNQPQHF.